This T cell receptor beta chain was profiled in a study of cytomegalovirus exposure and HLA in healthy donors. Researchers ran the PCR with 60 Vbeta and 13 Jbeta primers. Some clones are missing from TCRdb's copy, which holds only in-frame ones; the method was immunoSEQ multiplex PCR. The sample contains about 190,000 clones, 75% to 85% of which appear only once. Whole-study findings and limits: According to an earlier analysis, most TCR beta V segments yielded productive rearrangements about 90% or about 30% of the time. A later analysis, which compared TCR beta chains of equal frequency, found the HLA-associated ones more clonally expanded. Later, an analysis found that common viral pathogens appeared to be linked with several of the most significant clusters.

This clone was seen more than once but under ten times. Its antigen is unknown. Per the germline V gene, CDR1 is SGDLS and CDR2 is YYNGEE. The CDR3 runs to 13 residues. V was trimmed by 0 bases and J by 12 bases, leaving 16 bases between them. This sequence was found in a woman aged 25 to 39 in good health and CMV-seropositive. This rearrangement joins TRBV9 to TRBJ2-7, with a possible D match to TRBD2 (7 bases). What was sequenced was PBMCs. The CDR3 DNA reads as TGTGCCAGCAGCGTAGGGGGGGGCCAGACATTGTACTTC. It codes for CASSVGGGQTLYF.